A selection of T cell receptor beta chains follows, all from one sample in a study of cytomegalovirus exposure and HLA in healthy donors. Using immunoSEQ multiplex PCR, the repertoire was profiled, and TCRdb retains in-frame clones only, with some absent. The profile covers approximately 150,000 clones, with approximately 81% appearing a single time and roughly 4% taken by the ten largest. The sequencing sample was made of PBMCs. The receptor source for this set is a woman aged 40 to 49 in good health and CMV-seropositive. CDR3s include the opening cysteine and the closing phenylalanine or tryptophan. The D gene is left open where the match is weak. Expanded clones get a size class; other rows say once, few or many, or leave the size out.

D gene,V gene,J gene,clone size,CDR3 DNA,CDR3 protein
TRBD1,TRBV29-1,TRBJ2-3,-,TGCAGCGTCCCGGGACAGGCGAGCACAGATACGCAGTATTTT,CSVPGQASTDTQYF
TRBD1,TRBV7-9,TRBJ1-5,once,TGTGCCAGCAGCCCACAGGGGGCTAATCAGCCCCAGCATTTT,CASSPQGANQPQHF
-,TRBV5-1,TRBJ1-4,-,TGCGCCAGCAGATCGCAGGTTGGGAATGAAAAACTGTTTTTT,CASRSQVGNEKLFF
TRBD2,TRBV19,TRBJ2-5,-,TGTGCCAGTAGTTTCGCGACTAGCCCGGAGACCCAGTACTTC,CASSFATSPETQYF
TRBD1,TRBV28,TRBJ1-1,-,TGTGCCAGCAGCCACGACAGGGGTGGCACTGAAGCTTTCTTT,CASSHDRGGTEAFF
-,TRBV7-6,TRBJ2-2,-,TGTGCCAGCAGCTTAGCCCTACCCGGGTCCAGAGAATACACCGGGGAGCTGTTTTTT,CASSLALPGSREYTGELFF
-,TRBV7-9,TRBJ1-1,-,TGTGCCAGCAGCTTATTTTCCCAGAACACTGAAGCTTTCTTT,CASSLFSQNTEAFF
-,TRBV2,TRBJ2-7,-,TGTGCCAGCAGGGAGACAGGATACGAGCAGTACTTC,CASRETGYEQYF
-,TRBV29-1,TRBJ1-1,few,TGCAGCGCCCTGGGGCAGAACACTGAAGCTTTCTTT,CSALGQNTEAFF
TRBD1,TRBV7-8,TRBJ1-4,-,TGTGCCAGCAGCTTAGGAGGGACAGGAAATGAAAAACTGTTTTTT,CASSLGGTGNEKLFF
-,TRBV27,TRBJ2-3,-,TGTGCCAGCAGTTCCCCCCTTTTCACAGATACGCAGTATTTT,CASSSPLFTDTQYF
TRBD1,TRBV6-5,TRBJ1-6,-,TGTGCCAGCAGTTCCGGGACAGACTTCTATAATTCACCCCTCCACTTT,CASSSGTDFYNSPLHF
-,TRBV5-1,TRBJ1-1,few,TGCGCCAGCAGCTTGGGACAGCGAAGTGACACTGAAGCTTTCTTT,CASSLGQRSDTEAFF
TRBD2,TRBV5-1,TRBJ2-7,once,TGCGCCAGCAGCTCACTAGCGGGGGGGTATCAAGAGCAGTACTTC,CASSSLAGGYQEQYF
TRBD1,TRBV4-2,TRBJ1-1,few,TGTGCCAGCAGCCAGGACAGGCACCTAGAAGCTTTCTTT,CASSQDRHLEAFF
TRBD2,TRBV9,TRBJ2-2,-,TGTGCCAGCAGCGTAGGAATTACTAGCGTTGGCGGGGAGCTGTTTTTT,CASSVGITSVGGELFF
TRBD1,TRBV27,TRBJ1-1,-,TGTGCCAGCAGTTTAGGGGGGACAGGGGTGCGGACTGAAGCTTTCTTT,CASSLGGTGVRTEAFF
-,TRBV6-5,TRBJ1-2,-,TGTGCCAGCAGTCCACAGGCTGGTAACTATGGCTACACCTTC,CASSPQAGNYGYTF
TRBD1,TRBV19,TRBJ1-4,-,TGTGCCAGCCAAACCCCTCGGGACAGGGGACCTGCAACTAATGAAAAACTGTTTTTT,CASQTPRDRGPATNEKLFF
TRBD2,TRBV5-1,TRBJ2-7,-,TGCGCCAGCGCCACGGAAGCGGGAGCCCCCTACGAGCAGTACTTC,CASATEAGAPYEQYF
TRBD1,TRBV2,TRBJ1-4,few,TGTGCCAGCACTTCGCAGACAGGGGAGACGGAAAAACTGTTTTTT,CASTSQTGETEKLFF
-,TRBV4-2,TRBJ2-7,-,TGTGCCAGCAGCCAAGACGGCAGGGACTTATACGAGCAGTACTTC,CASSQDGRDLYEQYF
-,TRBV11-1,TRBJ1-4,-,TGTGCCAGCGGACCGGACAGTGCAACTAATGAAAAACTGTTTTTT,CASGPDSATNEKLFF
-,TRBV4-3,TRBJ1-4,-,TGCGCCAGCAGCCAAGTGGCAGGCGAGAATGAAAAACTGTTTTTT,CASSQVAGENEKLFF
-,TRBV14,TRBJ2-3,-,TGTGCCAGCAGCCAAGATAACCCCGGGCGCGACAGTACGCAGTATTTT,CASSQDNPGRDSTQYF
-,TRBV6-5,TRBJ1-5,-,TGTGCCAGCAGTCAGGATTACGGCAATCAGCCCCAGCATTTT,CASSQDYGNQPQHF
-,TRBV18,TRBJ2-1,-,TGTGCCAGCTCACCCCAAAGACTAGGGGTTATACATGAGCAGTTCTTC,CASSPQRLGVIHEQFF
-,TRBV18,TRBJ2-3,-,TGTGCCAGCTCACCCCTTGGACTGGGCAGCACAGATACGCAGTATTTT,CASSPLGLGSTDTQYF
-,TRBV6-1,TRBJ2-5,once,TGTGCCAGCAGCCTGAGACAGGGAGGACAAGAGACCCAGTACTTC,CASSLRQGGQETQYF
TRBD2,TRBV11-3,TRBJ2-7,-,TGTGCCAGCAGCGGGACTAGCGGCTCCTACGAGCAGTACTTC,CASSGTSGSYEQYF
-,TRBV7-6,TRBJ2-3,-,TGTGCCAGCAGCTTAGGGCACCACCAGGATACGCAGTATTTT,CASSLGHHQDTQYF
TRBD2,TRBV28,TRBJ2-7,-,TGTGCCAGCAGTTTATGGGCTAGCGGGAGATACGAGCAGTACTTC,CASSLWASGRYEQYF
TRBD1,TRBV30,TRBJ1-5,few,TGTGCCTACTCGGACAGGGGGAACCAGCCCCAGCATTTT,CAYSDRGNQPQHF
TRBD2,TRBV10-3,TRBJ2-7,-,TGTGCCATCACCCAAGCGGGACTAGCCTACGAGCAGTACTTC,CAITQAGLAYEQYF
-,TRBV18,TRBJ2-1,-,TGTGCCAGCTCACCACAGGCACAGAGCTCCTACAATGAGCAGTTCTTC,CASSPQAQSSYNEQFF
-,TRBV5-3,TRBJ2-3,-,TGTGCCATCAGGCAAAACCGGACTAGCACAGATACGCAGTATTTT,CAIRQNRTSTDTQYF
TRBD2,TRBV14,TRBJ2-3,-,TGTGCCAGCAGCCGTATAAGGACTAGCGGGGGCACAGATACGCAGTATTTT,CASSRIRTSGGTDTQYF
-,TRBV30,TRBJ2-2,-,TGTGCCTGGAGTTCAGACAGGGGACCGGGCGGGGGGCTGTTTTTT,CAWSSDRGPGGGLFF
-,TRBV6-1,TRBJ2-1,-,TGTGCCAGCAGAGGCCCCGGAGGTTCTAATGAGCAGTTCTTC,CASRGPGGSNEQFF
-,TRBV6-5,TRBJ1-4,many,TGTGCCAGCAGTTACTCGAACAGAGATAATGAAAAACTGTTTTTT,CASSYSNRDNEKLFF
-,TRBV6-6,TRBJ1-5,few,TGTGCCAGCAGTCCACAGGGTAGCAATCAGCCCCAGCATTTT,CASSPQGSNQPQHF
TRBD2,TRBV5-6,TRBJ2-5,-,TGTGCCAGCAGCACGGTCCAGGAACTAGCGCTTGAGCAGTACTTC,CASSTVQELALEQYF
-,TRBV7-9,TRBJ2-7,-,TGTGCCAGCAGCCCCTCCCAAGGCAGGGGGGCCTACGAGCAGTACTTC,CASSPSQGRGAYEQYF
-,TRBV28,TRBJ1-6,-,TGTGCCAGCAGTTTATTCGTTAATTCACCCCTCCACTTT,CASSLFVNSPLHF
TRBD1,TRBV5-4,TRBJ2-3,-,TGTGCCAGCAGCTTGGAGGACAGGGGCACAGATACGCAGTATTTT,CASSLEDRGTDTQYF
TRBD2,TRBV5-3,TRBJ2-1,-,TGTGCCAGAAGCTTTCGCGGGGGTAGTCTTGGCTCCTACAATGAGCAGTTCTTC,CARSFRGGSLGSYNEQFF
-,TRBV18,TRBJ2-7,few,TGTGCCAGCTCACCAATTGTTAGTTCGGACAGCGCGGAGCAGTACTTC,CASSPIVSSDSAEQYF
-,TRBV4-1,TRBJ2-2,-,TGCGCCAGCAGCCAAGATGTGGCAGGGTTGACCGGGGAGCTGTTTTTT,CASSQDVAGLTGELFF
-,TRBV6-1,TRBJ1-5,few,TGTGCCAGCAGTGATAAACTACGCACATCCCTATATAATCAGCCCCAGCATTTT,CASSDKLRTSLYNQPQHF
TRBD1,TRBV28,TRBJ1-4,-,TGTGCCAGCAGTCCCTATGGTATGGGACAGGGTATAGCTAATGAAAAACTGTTTTTT,CASSPYGMGQGIANEKLFF
-,TRBV5-1,TRBJ2-1,once,TGCGCCAGCAGCTTGGGTGCGGGTGGGGTGGAAGAGCAGTTCTTC,CASSLGAGGVEEQFF
TRBD2,TRBV5-4,TRBJ2-1,-,TGTGCCAGCAGCTACCCCCGAGGAGGGCTAGCGGGGGACAATGAGCAGTTCTTC,CASSYPRGGLAGDNEQFF
TRBD1,TRBV5-8,TRBJ1-1,-,TGTGCCAGCAGCACCGGACAGGGGTGGGCTGAAGCTTTCTTT,CASSTGQGWAEAFF
-,TRBV9,TRBJ2-2,-,TGTGCCAGCAGCGTTGACAGCCTGAACACCGGGGAGCTGTTTTTT,CASSVDSLNTGELFF